These 26 T cell receptor beta chains share one sample of origin, sequenced in a study of blood T cell repertoires in COVID-19. Clones were sequenced by immunoSEQ multiplex PCR, and TCRdb holds only the in-frame ones, with some missing. The repertoire includes just over 90,000 clones, 75% to 90% of them detected once, and 18% sits in the top ten. What was sequenced was peripheral blood. These receptors were obtained from a woman aged 80 or older with acute or convalescent COVID-19.

V usage is TRBV28 and J usage is TRBJ1-2; D is possibly TRBD1 (6 bases). Germline V gene data show CDR1 as MDHEN and CDR2 as SYDVKM. Trimming took off 6 bases at V and 4 bases at J, with 9 bases between the two ends. This CDR3 comprises 12 residues. Here the CDR3 reads CASSLQGYGYTF. CDR3 sequence (DNA): TGTGCCAGCAGCCTACAGGGCTATGGCTACACCTTC.

The rearrangement joins TRBV6-6 to TRBJ2-7; TRBD1 is a possible D gene (5 bases). Trimming removed 10 bases at V and 2 bases at J, with 18 bases between. Germline values: CDR1 MNHNY, CDR2 SVGAGI (reference sequence). The CDR3 sequence is 14 residues long. The CDR3 spells CATFGVRGTYEQYF. As DNA, the CDR3 is TGTGCCACCTTTGGGGTAAGGGGCACCTACGAGCAGTACTTC.

This clone came up once. The chain uses TRBV5-1 and TRBJ1-1, with 8 bases lining up with TRBD1. This CDR3 spans 16 amino acids. The germline gives CDR1 SGHRS, CDR2 YFSETQ. V lost 2 bases to trimming and J lost 1 base; unmatched junction nucleotides: 7. CDR3 in DNA: TGCGCCAGCAGCTTTCCGACAGGGGCTCGGAACACTGAAGCTTTCTTT. It specifies CASSFPTGARNTEAFF. The variable domain in full, with the rest retrieved from reference TRBV5-1 and TRBJ1-1, is KAGVTQTPRYLIKTRGQQVTLSCSPISGHRSVSWYQQTPGQGLQFLFEYFSETQRNKGNFPGRFSGRQFSNSRSEMNVSTLELGDSALYLCASSFPTGARNTEAFFGQGTRLTVV.

This rearrangement joins TRBV28 to TRBJ1-5, with TRBD1 as a possible D gene (6 bases). The ends were cut back, 4 bases at V and 4 bases at J, with 14 bases in the middle. The CDR3 totals 15 residues. Germline CDR1 reads MDHEN; CDR2 reads SYDVKM. Here the CDR3 DNA reads TGTGCCAGCAGTTCGGCGGGGGCACGGAATCAGCCCCAGCATTTT. It translates to CASSSAGARNQPQHF.

The chain is built from TRBV21-1 and TRBJ2-2; the D segment call TRBD2 is taken from the table without a DNA check. TRBV21-1 is recorded as a pseudogene. The CDR3 sequence is 16 residues long. The CDR3 coding sequence is TGTGCCAGCAGCAACAAGGACTCCCCGTCCCCCGGGGAGCTGTTTTTT. Protein product: CASSNKDSPSPGELFF.

This chain connects TRBV5-1 to TRBJ1-4, with 7 bases lining up with TRBD1. Germline V gene data show CDR1 as SGHRS and CDR2 as YFSETQ. The CDR3 consists of 15 residues. V shed 4 bases, J shed 3 bases, and the junction held 6 bases outside the gene matches. The CDR3 sequence is CASSRDQGANEKLFF. CDR3 nucleotide sequence: TGCGCCAGCAGCAGGGACCAGGGGGCTAATGAAAAACTGTTTTTT.

The chain carries TRBV13 and TRBJ2-7; D is unresolved. Germline V CDR1 and CDR2: PRHDT, FYEKMQ (reference sequence). There are 15 residues in the CDR3. V lost 1 base and J 2 bases, leaving 12 bases between the germline ends. CDR3 in DNA: TGTGCCAGCAGCTTAGCGGCGGTCGTACCCTACGAGCAGTACTTC. Amino acid sequence: CASSLAAVVPYEQYF. Filled out from reference TRBV13 and TRBJ2-7, the complete variable domain reads AAGVIQSPRHLIKEKRETATLKCYPIPRHDTVYWYQQGPGQDPQFLISFYEKMQSDKGSIPDRFSAQQFSDYHSELNMSSLELGDSALYFCASSLAAVVPYEQYFGPGTRLTVT.

This clone was seen only once. The chain is built from TRBV28 and TRBJ1-2, with TRBD1 matching over 7 bases. Per germline, CDR1 MDHEN and CDR2 SYDVKM. The ends lost 6 bases at V and 13 bases at J; junction bases unmatched: 20. This CDR3 region has 15 residues. The CDR3 DNA sequence: TGTGCCAGCAGCCTCGATACAGGGGTTCGCGGGATAGGCACCTTC. As protein: CASSLDTGVRGIGTF.

The gene calls are TRBV30 and TRBJ1-5; D perhaps matches TRBD1 (6 bases). V lost 0 bases to trimming and J lost 4 bases, with 10 bases between them. The CDR3 totals 14 residues. CDR1 is GTSNPN and CDR2 is SVGIG in the germline V gene (reference sequence). The CDR3 region has the DNA TGTGCCTGGAGTGTACGAACAGGGAATCAGCCCCAGCATTTT. It is translated as CAWSVRTGNQPQHF.

The genes are TRBV9 and TRBJ2-5, with TRBD2 matching 14 bases. This CDR3 contains 18 residues. Germline V gives CDR1 SGDLS, CDR2 YYNGEE. V was pared by 5 bases and J by 0 bases, with 9 bases of the junction left unmatched. The CDR3: CASSDGLAGGLYQETQYF. The CDR3 nucleotides are TGTGCCAGCAGTGACGGACTAGCGGGGGGACTGTACCAAGAGACCCAGTACTTC.

V gene TRBV18 combines with J gene TRBJ2-7; 8 bases fit TRBD1. The germline V gene has CDR1 KGHSH and CDR2 LQKENI. The V segment lost 2 bases and the J segment 3 bases; nucleotides outside the gene matches: 6. The CDR3 spans 15 residues. As DNA, the CDR3 is TGTGCCAGCTCACCAGCAGGGACAGGTGTCTACGAGCAGTACTTC. Its translation: CASSPAGTGVYEQYF. Complete variable domain (other parts from reference TRBV18 and TRBJ2-7): NAGVMQNPRHLVRRRGQEARLRCSPMKGHSHVYWYRQLPEEGLKFMVYLQKENIIDESGMPKERFSAEFPKEGPSILRIQQVVRGDSAAYFCASSPAGTGVYEQYFGPGTRLTVT.

The chain joins TRBV29-1 to TRBJ2-5, with TRBD1 matching over 8 bases. The CDR3 covers 16 residues. The V gene's germline CDR1 is SQVTM and CDR2 ANQGSEA. Germline trimming cut 3 bases from V and 7 bases from J; bases unmatched to any gene: 16. CDR3 nucleotide sequence: TGCAGCGTTGAGGACAGAGGACAGGGTGGCCCAAGGACCCAGTACTTC. This gives the protein CSVEDRGQGGPRTQYF. The full variable domain, its missing parts supplied by reference TRBV29-1 and TRBJ2-5, is SAVISQKPSRDICQRGTSLTIQCQVDSQVTMMFWYRQQPGQSLTLIATANQGSEATYESGFVIDKFPISRPNLTFSTLTVSNMSPEDSSIYLCSVEDRGQGGPRTQYFGPGTRLLVL.

The V and J genes are TRBV6-5 and TRBJ1-6, with TRBD1 identical over 11 bases. This CDR3 is 15 amino acids long. Per the germline V gene, CDR1 is MNHEY and CDR2 is SVGAGI. The J segment lost 10 bases and the V segment lost 5 bases, leaving 7 bases of the junction unmatched. The CDR3 coding sequence is TGTGCCAGCAGTCGCATGGACAGGGGGCTCTCACCCCTCCACTTT. This gives the protein CASSRMDRGLSPLHF.

The V call is TRBV5-8, the J call TRBJ2-7, with D maybe TRBD2 (6 bases). V was shortened by 1 base and J by 2 bases, with 13 bases between the two germline ends. The CDR3 is made up of 15 amino acids. The germline V gene encodes CDR1 SGHTS and CDR2 YDEGEE. The CDR3 loop is CASSLFGTSPYEQYF. CDR3 DNA: TGTGCCAGCAGCTTGTTCGGGACTTCCCCCTACGAGCAGTACTTC. Full variable domain (missing parts from reference TRBV5-8 and TRBJ2-7): EAGVTQSPTHLIKTRGQQATLRCSPISGHTSVYWYQQALGLGLQFLLWYDEGEERNRGNFPPRFSGRQFPNYSSELNVNALELEDSALYLCASSLFGTSPYEQYFGPGTRLTVT.

This sequence joins TRBV9 and TRBJ2-2; D is possibly TRBD2 (6 bases). This CDR3 contains 16 residues. Germline lookup yields CDR1 SGDLS and CDR2 YYNGEE. The V and J ends lost 2 bases and 7 bases respectively, with 18 bases between them. The CDR3 here is CASSVFMSGSFGELFF. CDR3 DNA sequence: TGTGCCAGCAGCGTCTTCATGAGCGGGTCCTTCGGGGAGCTGTTTTTT. The complete variable domain, with remaining parts taken from reference TRBV9 and TRBJ2-2, reads DSGVTQTPKHLITATGQRVTLRCSPRSGDLSVYWYQQSLDQGLQFLIQYYNGEERAKGNILERFSAQQFPDLHSELNLSSLELGDSALYFCASSVFMSGSFGELFFGEGSRLTVL.

This clone was observed a few times. The chain uses TRBV4-2 and TRBJ2-3; 12 bases agree with TRBD2. CDR1 LGHNA and CDR2 YNFKEQ come from the germline V gene. Losses at the gene ends were 6 bases for V and 0 bases for J; bases not matched to a gene: 10. This CDR3 spans 18 amino acids. CDR3 sequence reads: CASSPSSGGVGSTDTQYF. CDR3 bases: TGTGCCAGCAGTCCTTCTAGCGGGGGGGTTGGGAGCACAGATACGCAGTATTTT.

This clone appeared once. J is TRBJ2-7 and V is TRBV2; tentatively, D is TRBD2 (5 bases). From germline, CDR1 is SNHLY and CDR2 FYNNEI. This CDR3 region has 15 residues. Trimming removed 7 bases from V and 3 bases from J, with 19 bases in between. CDR3 DNA: TGTGCCAGCACCCAGGAGGCAGGTCGAGGCTACGAGCAGTACTTC. Residues: CASTQEAGRGYEQYF.

V gene TRBV11-2 combines with J gene TRBJ1-1; 8 bases line up with TRBD1. CDR3 length: 15 amino acids. The germline CDR1 and CDR2 sequences are SGHAT and FQNNGV. V was pared by 4 bases and J by 1 base, with 5 bases of the junction left unmatched. This chain's CDR3 is CASSSGQGWNTEAFF. DNA of the CDR3: TGTGCCAGCAGCTCTGGACAGGGCTGGAACACTGAAGCTTTCTTT.

This clone has a handful of counts. This chain connects TRBV5-6 to TRBJ1-6, with a possible D match to TRBD1 (5 bases). The ends were cut back, 4 bases at V and 7 bases at J, with 12 bases in the middle. Germline assignment: CDR1 SGHDT and CDR2 YYEEEE. This CDR3 has 14 residues. In DNA, the CDR3 is TGTGCCAGCAGCCCGGGGGACCGGAATTCACCCCTCCACTTT. Translated: CASSPGDRNSPLHF. Full variable domain (outside the CDR3, taken from reference TRBV5-6 and TRBJ1-6): DAGVTQSPTHLIKTRGQQVTLRCSPKSGHDTVSWYQQALGQGPQFIFQYYEEEERQRGNFPDRFSGHQFPNYSSELNVNALLLGDSALYLCASSPGDRNSPLHFGNGTRLTVT.

J is TRBJ1-4 and V is TRBV2; D remains ambiguous. The CDR3 is 15 amino acids. The germline V and J ends were trimmed by 2 bases and 6 bases, with 13 bases remaining between them. CDR1 SNHLY and CDR2 FYNNEI come from the germline V gene. The CDR3 DNA reads as TGTGCCAGCAGTGAATCCCGCCGGAGGCATGAAAAACTGTTTTTT. It encodes CASSESRRRHEKLFF.

This clone was found once. The chain joins TRBV2 to TRBJ2-1; possibly TRBD2 for D (5 bases). CDR3 size: 14 residues. Germline V lookup: CDR1 SNHLY, CDR2 FYNNEI. V gave up 7 bases and J gave up 3 bases, with 13 bases separating them. The CDR3 bases are TGTGCCAGCACAAACCAACTAGGCTACAATGAGCAGTTCTTC. Amino acids: CASTNQLGYNEQFF.

The chain uses TRBV10-3 and TRBJ1-2; the D gene is possibly TRBD1 (6 bases). This CDR3 is built from 13 residues. V gave up 4 bases and J gave up 3 bases, with 9 bases separating them. CDR1 ENHRY and CDR2 SYGVKD come from the germline V gene. The CDR3 nucleotides read TGTGCCATCAGTGGGGGGCTCGACTATGGCTACACCTTC. Its protein product is CAISGGLDYGYTF.

This clone appeared a single time. V usage is TRBV10-1 and J usage is TRBJ1-1; D is unresolved. CDR1 and CDR2 from the germline V gene are WNHNN and SYGVQD (reference sequence). This CDR3 comprises 13 residues. Trimming pared 3 bases from V and 0 bases from J, leaving 5 bases between. The CDR3 sequence: CASSEQLNTEAFF. The CDR3 nucleotides read TGCGCCAGCAGTGAACAGTTGAACACTGAAGCTTTCTTT.

The gene calls are TRBV2 and TRBJ2-2; a weak D match, TRBD2 (5 bases). Germline V CDR1 and CDR2: SNHLY, FYNNEI. Trimming stripped 7 bases from V and 6 bases from J, with 15 bases between. The CDR3 sequence is 14 residues long. The CDR3 DNA follows: TGTGCCAGCAATTCGGTAGGAGGTCCCGGGGAGCTGTTTTTT. It codes for CASNSVGGPGELFF.

V is TRBV29-1 and J is TRBJ2-3; TRBD1 aligns across 8 bases. Germline V CDR1 and CDR2: SQVTM, ANQGSEA. This CDR3 region has 14 residues. The trim removed 6 bases at V and 5 bases at J, leaving 10 bases unmatched. CDR3 loop: CSVLDRDDLDTQYF. The DNA for the CDR3 is TGCAGCGTCTTGGACAGGGACGACTTAGATACGCAGTATTTT.

This clone was detected only once. The rearrangement joins TRBV5-3 to TRBJ1-5; TRBD1 matches 7 bases. TRBV5-3 falls under the ORF class, with uncertain function. V lost 0 bases to trimming and J lost 7 bases; unmatched junction nucleotides: 7. The length of the CDR3 is 15 residues. In nucleotides, the CDR3 is TGTGCCAGAAGCTTGGCGGGGACAGCGTCCCAGCCCCAGCATTTT. Translation gives CARSLAGTASQPQHF.